The entry that follows covers one TCR beta chain sequence. The sample comes from a study of blood T cell repertoires in COVID-19. Sequenced by immunoSEQ multiplex PCR; TCRdb stores in-frame clones only, minus some. The top ten clones hold under 1.5% of a sample with more than 100,000 clones, 84% of them seen once. The junction had 8 bases not matched to a gene; V was cut back by 7 bases and J by 5 bases. Germline loops: CDR1 SGHRS, CDR2 YFSETQ. This CDR3 has 14 residues. Specimen: peripheral blood. This TCR was recovered from a man in his sixties with acute or convalescent COVID-19. The chain is built from TRBV5-1 and TRBJ2-7; 11 bases line up with TRBD2. The DNA for the CDR3 is TGCGCCAGCCGTAAGACTAGCGGGACGGACGAGCAGTACTTC. Residues: CASRKTSGTDEQYF.